The 15 T cell receptor beta chains below all came from one sample that was sequenced in a study of Ad26.COV2.S vaccination and SARS-CoV-2 variants. Clones were sequenced by immunoSEQ multiplex PCR, and TCRdb holds only the in-frame ones, with some missing. The sample gives more than 400,000 clones, approximately 92% of which show up once; around 1.7% is in the top ten. The sample's treatment: 15 to 20 received Ad26.COV2.S at low or high dose, single or two shots; about five received placebo; per-sample allocation not given. The study sampled participants on day 63 after the first vaccine or placebo injection. This specimen consisted of peripheral blood, obtained in a trial of Ad26.COV2.S vaccine versus placebo. The receptors were sampled from a person between 18 and 65 years old who received the Ad26.COV2.S COVID-19 vaccine or a placebo.

This chain uses TRBV2 with TRBJ2-7; TRBD1 might be the D (6 bases). The V end lost 4 bases, the J end lost 0 bases, and 19 bases lay between the germline ends. Per germline, CDR1 SNHLY and CDR2 FYNNEI. This CDR3 comprises 17 residues. In DNA, the CDR3 is TGTGCCAGCAGTGTCCCTATAACAGGGATTAACTCCTACGAGCAGTACTTC. It encodes CASSVPITGINSYEQYF.

The V gene is TRBV28, the J gene TRBJ1-5, with D unresolved. Germline-derived CDR1 and CDR2 are MDHEN and SYDVKM. Trimming left V 1 base short and J 7 bases short, with 5 bases between. CDR3 size: 12 residues. The CDR3 nucleotides read TGTGCCAGCAGTTTATTGGCGCAGCCCCAGCATTTT. Its translation is CASSLLAQPQHF.

The genes are TRBV11-3 and TRBJ2-2; 9 bases align to TRBD2. Germline V CDR1 and CDR2: SGHNT, YENEEA. Unmatched junction bases numbered 10, after V lost 5 bases and J lost 3 bases. This CDR3 contains 17 residues. The CDR3 spells CASSPARGGTDTGELFF. For the CDR3, the DNA is TGTGCCAGCAGCCCCGCGCGGGGGGGTACGGACACCGGGGAGCTGTTTTTT.

The gene calls are TRBV5-1 and TRBJ1-5, with 8 bases fitting TRBD1. J lost 7 bases, V lost 0 bases, and 9 bases had no gene match. CDR1 is SGHRS and CDR2 is YFSETQ in the germline V gene. CDR3 length equals 16 residues. In DNA, the CDR3 is TGCGCCAGCAGCTTGGGCCATCCAGGACAGGGCCAGCCCCAGCATTTT. Protein sequence: CASSLGHPGQGQPQHF. The full variable domain, in which reference TRBV5-1 and TRBJ1-5 provide the parts outside the CDR3, is KAGVTQTPRYLIKTRGQQVTLSCSPISGHRSVSWYQQTPGQGLQFLFEYFSETQRNKGNFPGRFSGRQFSNSRSEMNVSTLELGDSALYLCASSLGHPGQGQPQHFGDGTRLSIL.

The chain couples TRBV7-2 to TRBJ2-7, with D possibly matching TRBD2 (5 bases). V lost 1 base and J 7 bases, leaving 14 bases between the germline ends. Per the germline V gene, CDR1 is SGHTA and CDR2 is FQGNSA. This CDR3 has 14 amino acids. CDR3 sequence: CASSLVSLDSEQYF. CDR3 sequence (DNA): TGTGCCAGCAGCTTAGTCTCACTAGATTCGGAGCAGTACTTC. Complete variable domain (other parts from reference TRBV7-2 and TRBJ2-7): GAGVSQSPSNKVTEKGKDVELRCDPISGHTALYWYRQSLGQGLEFLIYFQGNSAPDKSGLPSDRFSAERTGGSVSTLTIQRTQQEDSAVYLCASSLVSLDSEQYFGPGTRLTVT.

The chain employs TRBV2 and TRBJ2-2; 9 bases match TRBD2. V gave up 7 bases and J gave up 1 base; unmatched junction bases: 4. This CDR3 comprises 15 residues. Per the germline V gene, CDR1 is SNHLY and CDR2 is FYNNEI. CDR3 sequence (DNA): TGTGCCAGCAATGGAGCGGGGGGGAACACCGGGGAGCTGTTTTTT. Translating it yields CASNGAGGNTGELFF.

V is TRBV5-1 and J is TRBJ2-1; 7 positions match TRBD1. With V trimmed by 4 bases and J by 5 bases, 6 bases remained unmatched. Germline V gives CDR1 SGHRS, CDR2 YFSETQ. CDR3 length: 14 amino acids. CDR3 protein: CASSTGQENNEQFF. CDR3 sequence (DNA): TGCGCCAGCAGCACAGGACAGGAGAACAATGAGCAGTTCTTC.

The chain employs TRBV20-1 and TRBJ2-5; D remains unclear. Germline CDR1 is DFQATT and CDR2 is SNEGSKA (reference sequence). This CDR3 has 10 amino acids. Trimming took off 7 bases at V and 4 bases at J, with 7 bases between the two ends. CDR3 amino acids: CSVILETQYF. For the CDR3, the DNA is TGCAGTGTCATATTAGAGACCCAGTACTTC.

The V gene is TRBV4-3, the J gene TRBJ2-7; weak D call: TRBD2 (7 bases). Trimming left V 0 bases short and J 1 base short, with 13 bases between. In germline, CDR1 is LGHNA, CDR2 YSLEER. The CDR3 runs 16 residues. The CDR3 loop is CASSQEGGTTSYEQYF. CDR3 sequence (DNA): TGCGCCAGCAGCCAAGAAGGGGGGACTACTTCCTACGAGCAGTACTTC.

The chain combines TRBV15 with TRBJ1-6; D is unclear. V lost 0 bases and J lost 9, with 9 bases in between. This CDR3 region has 14 residues. CDR1 is LNHNV and CDR2 is YYDKDF in the germline V gene (reference sequence). The CDR3 sequence: CATSREQSPSPLHF. The CDR3 nucleotides are TGTGCCACCAGCAGAGAACAGAGTCCTTCACCCCTCCACTTT.

V and J are TRBV19 and TRBJ1-1; tentatively, D is TRBD1 (5 bases). Trimming cost V 7 bases and J 4 bases, with 13 bases left between them. The CDR3 is made up of 13 amino acids. Germline assignment: CDR1 LNHDA and CDR2 SQIVND (reference sequence). CDR3 residues: CASTDPGVTEAFF. The CDR3 DNA follows: TGTGCCAGTACCGATCCGGGGGTCACTGAAGCTTTCTTT. The whole variable domain, remainder taken from reference TRBV19 and TRBJ1-1, is DGGITQSPKYLFRKEGQNVTLSCEQNLNHDAMYWYRQDPGQGLRLIYYSQIVNDFQKGDIAEGYSVSREKKESFPLTVTSAQKNPTAFYLCASTDPGVTEAFFGQGTRLTVV.

This clone has just one count. CDR3 sequence (DNA): TGTGCCAGCAGCCACATCTGGGGAGAGACCCAGTACTTC. Encoded protein: CASSHIWGETQYF. V gene TRBV6-2 or TRBV6-3 combines with J gene TRBJ2-5; no clear D gene. CDR3 size: 13 residues. The ends were cut back, 6 bases at V and 4 bases at J, with 12 bases in the middle. Per germline, CDR1 MNHEY and CDR2 SVGEGT.

The chain combines TRBV30 with TRBJ1-1; D is uncertain. Germline V CDR1 and CDR2: GTSNPN, SVGIG (reference sequence). V was shortened by 1 base and J by 8 bases, with 11 bases between the two germline ends. This CDR3 is built from 12 residues. The CDR3 DNA sequence: TGTGCCTGGAGTGGGACCCGCAGAGAAGCTTTCTTT. It is translated as CAWSGTRREAFF.

The chain is built from TRBV14 and TRBJ1-2; D gene uncertain. Trimming pared 4 bases from V and 7 bases from J, leaving 13 bases between. The CDR3 has 13 residues. Germline V CDR1 and CDR2: SGHDN, FVKESK. This chain's CDR3 is CASSPRPTVGYTF. The CDR3 nucleotides are TGTGCCAGCAGCCCCAGGCCTACAGTTGGCTACACCTTC.

This rearrangement joins TRBV7-2 to TRBJ2-3, with D hard to call. CDR1 and CDR2 from the germline V gene are SGHTA and FQGNSA. The CDR3 runs 14 residues. V lost 1 base and J 4 bases, leaving 9 bases between the germline ends. CDR3 residues: CASSLVAVPDTQYF. The DNA for the CDR3 is TGTGCCAGCAGCTTAGTCGCGGTGCCAGATACGCAGTATTTT.